This TCR beta chain was identified during a study of blood T cells in healthy people across ages. Findings and limits, study-wide: Observed TCR beta diversity per million T cells went down as age went up. This fall followed a roughly linear course with age.

Per germline, CDR1 SGHTA and CDR2 FQGNSA. There are 15 residues in the CDR3. Using a J-beta primer mix together with a sample-barcoded 5' primer, a second PCR was run for roughly 6 to 12 cycles. Per sample, CDR3-containing paired-end reads numbered at least 2.5 million. From the 5' RACE reads, TCRdb called clonotypes with MiXCR, one entry per CDR3 protein. The table shows under 2,000,000 distinct CDR3 sequences, with about 49% occurring only once. A note on this clonotype: Antigen: not known.

Sequenced material: blood. This sequence originates from a woman aged 40 to 55 in good health. The rearrangement uses TRBV7-2 and TRBJ2-1; D is undetermined. The J call may be incorrect, as the DNA end agrees better with TRBJ2-7. The CDR3 is CASSLPGSLNNEQYF. The CDR3 nucleotides read TGTGCCAGCAGCTTACCCGGGTCCTTGAACAATGAGCAGTACTTC.